One sample yielded the 7 T cell receptor beta chains listed below, sequenced in a study of memory CD4+ T cells and cytomegalovirus serostatus. Single viable CD3+CD4+CD8-CD45RO+ cells were sorted as the memory CD4+ T cells. Sequenced by immunoSEQ multiplex PCR; TCRdb stores in-frame clones only, minus some. The sample comprises some 29,000 clones, about 75% of which are singletons, and 0.63% rests with the top ten. What was sequenced was memory CD4+ T cells from blood. The receptors were gathered from an adult in good health and CMV-seronegative. Some clones in this sample may be carry-over from other donors' samples.

The V and J genes are TRBV11-1 and TRBJ2-5; TRBD2 matches at 8 bases. This CDR3 has 16 amino acids. Germline V gives CDR1 SGHAT, CDR2 FQDESV (reference sequence). V dropped 5 bases and J dropped 0; count of bases not matched to a gene: 8. In nucleotides, the CDR3 is TGTGCCAGCAGCCAAAGACTAGCGAGGTACCAAGAGACCCAGTACTTC. As protein: CASSQRLARYQETQYF.

The chain is built from TRBV9 and TRBJ2-5, with D tentatively TRBD1 (6 bases). Germline values: CDR1 SGDLS, CDR2 YYNGEE. This CDR3 comprises 15 residues. Trimming cost V 1 base and J 1 base, with 11 bases left between them. The CDR3 sequence: CASSVLQGVQETQYF. CDR3 sequence (DNA): TGTGCCAGCAGCGTATTACAGGGTGTCCAAGAGACCCAGTACTTC.

The chain joins TRBV7-9 to TRBJ2-5, with 9 bases fitting TRBD2. The J call is in doubt because the DNA end fits TRBJ2-7 better. This CDR3 contains 14 residues. Germline CDR1 and CDR2: SEHNR and FQNEAQ (reference sequence). CDR3 protein: CASRSSGETYEQYF. The CDR3 region has the DNA TGTGCCAGCAGGTCTAGCGGGGAAACCTACGAGCAGTACTTC.

This clone was found once. This CDR3 reads CATSRDPGQGAQQYF. CDR3 nucleotides: TGTGCCACCAGCAGAGACCCGGGACAGGGGGCACAGCAGTACTTC. V and J are TRBV15 and TRBJ2-7; TRBD1 matches 12 bases. V shed 0 bases and J 8 bases; nucleotides not matched to a gene: 5. The CDR3 runs to 15 residues. Germline lookup yields CDR1 LNHNV and CDR2 YYDKDF (reference sequence).

The chain employs TRBV14 and TRBJ2-3, with a weak D call TRBD2 (6 bases). V gave up 4 bases and J gave up 7 bases, with 18 bases separating them. This CDR3 spans 15 amino acids. Germline-derived CDR1 and CDR2 are SGHDN and FVKESK. The CDR3 nucleotides read TGTGCCAGCAGCCTATTCCGCGGGGTTTTGAATACGCAGTATTTT. This gives the protein CASSLFRGVLNTQYF.

This sequence joins TRBV5-1 and TRBJ1-4; perhaps TRBD1 as D (5 bases). This CDR3 is built from 16 residues. The germline V and J ends were trimmed by 4 bases and 3 bases, with 16 bases remaining between them. Per germline, CDR1 SGHRS and CDR2 YFSETQ. The DNA for the CDR3 is TGCGCCAGCAGCGCGACCCCAGGGCAGGCTAATGAAAAACTGTTTTTT. Translation: CASSATPGQANEKLFF.

The chain couples TRBV18 to TRBJ2-7; 9 bases are a match to TRBD1. Germline loops: CDR1 KGHSH, CDR2 LQKENI. With 1 base clipped from V and 3 bases from J, the junction kept 4 bases outside the gene matches. CDR3 size: 15 residues. CDR3 residues: CASSPRTGESYEQYF. The CDR3, as DNA: TGTGCCAGCTCACCACGGACAGGGGAAAGCTACGAGCAGTACTTC.